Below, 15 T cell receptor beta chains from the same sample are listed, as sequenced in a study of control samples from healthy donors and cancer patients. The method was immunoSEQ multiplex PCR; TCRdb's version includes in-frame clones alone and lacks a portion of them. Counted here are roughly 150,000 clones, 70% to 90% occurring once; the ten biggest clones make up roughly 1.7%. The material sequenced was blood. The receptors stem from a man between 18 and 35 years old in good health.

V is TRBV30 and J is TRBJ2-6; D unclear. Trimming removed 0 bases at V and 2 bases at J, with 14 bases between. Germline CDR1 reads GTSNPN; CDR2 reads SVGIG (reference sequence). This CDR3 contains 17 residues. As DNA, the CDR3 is TGTGCCTGGAGTGTAAGAGTGAGAAACCCTGGGGCCAACGTCCTGACTTTC. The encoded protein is CAWSVRVRNPGANVLTF.

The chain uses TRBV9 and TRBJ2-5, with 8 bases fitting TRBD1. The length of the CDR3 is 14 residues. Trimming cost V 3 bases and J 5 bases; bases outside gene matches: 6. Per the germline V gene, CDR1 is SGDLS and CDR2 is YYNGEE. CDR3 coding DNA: TGTGCCAGCAGCGCCGACAGGGGAATGGAGACCCAGTACTTC. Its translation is CASSADRGMETQYF.

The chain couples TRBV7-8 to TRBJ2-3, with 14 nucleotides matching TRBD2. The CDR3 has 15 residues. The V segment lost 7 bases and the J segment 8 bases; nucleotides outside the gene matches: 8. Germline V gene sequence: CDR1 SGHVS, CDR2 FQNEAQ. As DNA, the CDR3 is TGTGCCAGCACCAGGACTAGCGGGGGGACGGGTACGCAGTATTTT. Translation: CASTRTSGGTGTQYF.

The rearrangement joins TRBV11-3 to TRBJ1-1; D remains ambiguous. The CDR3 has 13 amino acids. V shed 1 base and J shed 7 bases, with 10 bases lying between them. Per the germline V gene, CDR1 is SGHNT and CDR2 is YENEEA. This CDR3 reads CASSLGLGSEAFF. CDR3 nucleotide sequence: TGTGCCAGCAGCTTAGGGCTCGGCAGTGAAGCTTTCTTT.

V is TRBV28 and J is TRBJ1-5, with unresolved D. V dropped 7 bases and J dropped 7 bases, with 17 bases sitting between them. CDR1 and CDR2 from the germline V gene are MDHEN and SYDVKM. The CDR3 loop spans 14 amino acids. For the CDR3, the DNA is TGTGCCAGCACTCTAGCCCAGGTGCGGCAGCCCCAGCATTTT. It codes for CASTLAQVRQPQHF.

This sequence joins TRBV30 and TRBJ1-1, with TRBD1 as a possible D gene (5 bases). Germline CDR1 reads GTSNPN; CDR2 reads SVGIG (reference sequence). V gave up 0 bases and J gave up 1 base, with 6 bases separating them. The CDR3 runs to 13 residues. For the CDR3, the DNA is TGTGCCTGGAGTGTTGGGGGGAACACTGAAGCTTTCTTT. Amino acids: CAWSVGGNTEAFF.

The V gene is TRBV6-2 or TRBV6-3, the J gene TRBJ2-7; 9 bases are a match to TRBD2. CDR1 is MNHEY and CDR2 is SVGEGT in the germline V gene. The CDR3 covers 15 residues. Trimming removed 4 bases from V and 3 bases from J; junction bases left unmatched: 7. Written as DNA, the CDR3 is TGTGCCAGCAGTTCCAGGACTAGCGCGTTCTACGAGCAGTACTTC. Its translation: CASSSRTSAFYEQYF.

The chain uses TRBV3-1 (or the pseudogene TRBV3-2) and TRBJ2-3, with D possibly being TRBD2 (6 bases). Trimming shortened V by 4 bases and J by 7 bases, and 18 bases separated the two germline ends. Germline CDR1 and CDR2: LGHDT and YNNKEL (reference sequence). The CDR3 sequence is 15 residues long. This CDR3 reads CASSPRDWAMHTQYF. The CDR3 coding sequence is TGTGCCAGCAGCCCCCGGGACTGGGCAATGCATACGCAGTATTTT.

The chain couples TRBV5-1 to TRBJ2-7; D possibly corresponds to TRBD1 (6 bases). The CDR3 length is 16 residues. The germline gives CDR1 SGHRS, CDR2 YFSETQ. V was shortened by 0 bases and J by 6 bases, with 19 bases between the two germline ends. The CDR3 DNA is TGCGCCAGCAGCTTGGACACAGGGACGTTTCAGGGCGAGCAGTACTTC. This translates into CASSLDTGTFQGEQYF.

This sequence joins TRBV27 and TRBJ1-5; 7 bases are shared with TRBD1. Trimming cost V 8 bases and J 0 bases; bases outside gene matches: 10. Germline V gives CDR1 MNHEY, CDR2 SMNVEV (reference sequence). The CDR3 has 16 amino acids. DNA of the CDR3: TGTGCCAGCCGGGCAGGGGGGGGATATAGCAATCAGCCCCAGCATTTT. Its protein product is CASRAGGGYSNQPQHF.

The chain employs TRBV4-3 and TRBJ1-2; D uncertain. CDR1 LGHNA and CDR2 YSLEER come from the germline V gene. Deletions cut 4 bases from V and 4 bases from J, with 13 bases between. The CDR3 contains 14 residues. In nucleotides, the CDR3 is TGCGCCAGCAGCCCCCAAATAGGGATCTATGGCTACACCTTC. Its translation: CASSPQIGIYGYTF.

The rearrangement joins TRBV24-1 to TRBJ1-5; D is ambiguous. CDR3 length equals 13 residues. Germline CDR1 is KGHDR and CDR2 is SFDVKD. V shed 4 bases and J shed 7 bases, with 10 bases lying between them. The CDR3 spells CATSEWGRQPQHF. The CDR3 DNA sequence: TGTGCCACCAGTGAGTGGGGTCGGCAGCCCCAGCATTTT.

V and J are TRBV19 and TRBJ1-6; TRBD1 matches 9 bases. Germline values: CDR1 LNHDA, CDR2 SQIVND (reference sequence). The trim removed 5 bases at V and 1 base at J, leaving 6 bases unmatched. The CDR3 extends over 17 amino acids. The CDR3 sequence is CASSATGGESYNSPLHF. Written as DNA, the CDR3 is TGTGCCAGTAGTGCGACAGGGGGTGAGTCCTATAATTCACCCCTCCACTTT.

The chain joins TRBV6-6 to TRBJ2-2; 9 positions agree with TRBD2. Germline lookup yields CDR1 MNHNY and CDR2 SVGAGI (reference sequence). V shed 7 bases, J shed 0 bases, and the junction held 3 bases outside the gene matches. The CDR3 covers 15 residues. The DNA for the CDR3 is TGTGCCAGCAATAGCGGGGGCACGAACACCGGGGAGCTGTTTTTT. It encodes CASNSGGTNTGELFF.

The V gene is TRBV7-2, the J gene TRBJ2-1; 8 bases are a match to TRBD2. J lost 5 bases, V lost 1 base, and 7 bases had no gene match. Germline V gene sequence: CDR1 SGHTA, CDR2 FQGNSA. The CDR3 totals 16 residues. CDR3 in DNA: TGTGCCAGCAGCTTAGAAGGGGGACTAGTGAACAATGAGCAGTTCTTC. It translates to CASSLEGGLVNNEQFF.